This T cell receptor beta chain was obtained from a study of CD8+ T cells in alopecia areata. Broader study findings: Compared with normal scalp, lesional scalp had higher clonality and more expanded CD8+ clones. Sequence data from scalp samples additionally include resident alphabeta T cells of normal skin.

The sample holds a few counts of this clone. Its antigen is currently unknown. Investigators sorted PBMCs to obtain both CD4+ and CD8+ T cells. RNA was isolated and reverse transcribed to cDNA, the sequencing template. Sequencing was performed with immunoSEQ multiplex PCR; in TCRdb, only in-frame clones are kept and a portion is missing. The data show some 160,000 clones, with less than 75% seen just once and about 40% held by the top ten. This TCR derives from a human donor in good health. The sequenced material came from CD8+ T cells sorted from blood.

The CDR3 region has the DNA TGTGCCAGCAGCGTCCTTGGGGGCCAAGAGACCCAGTACTTC. Protein product: CASSVLGGQETQYF. The V and J genes are TRBV6-1 and TRBJ2-5; D is perhaps TRBD1 or TRBD2 (5 bases each). CDR3 size: 14 residues. V lost 6 bases and J lost 1, with 12 bases in between. Germline values: CDR1 MNHNS, CDR2 SASEGT.